The rows below give T cell receptor beta chains drawn from one sample of a study of control samples from healthy donors and cancer patients. The table came from immunoSEQ multiplex PCR; TCRdb's copy has only in-frame clones and leaves some out. Of under 450,000 clones in the sample, around 90% were seen once. Sequencing used PBMCs. The receptors were gathered from a man aged 35 to 55 with head and neck cancer. Each CDR3 is given without its conserved first and last residue. The order of the fields is CDR3 protein, V gene, CDR3 length.

cdr3_aa: AWNRGPNQPQH; v_call: TRBV30; cdr3_length: 11
cdr3_aa: SVARTGGDTEAF; v_call: TRBV29-1; cdr3_length: 12
cdr3_aa: ASSPPGGYGYT; v_call: TRBV12-3/TRBV12-4; cdr3_length: 11
cdr3_aa: ASSFRGLAGGYEQF; v_call: TRBV13; cdr3_length: 14
cdr3_aa: ASNSGYNSPLH; v_call: TRBV4-3; cdr3_length: 11
cdr3_aa: ASSSWTANTGELF; v_call: TRBV19; cdr3_length: 13
cdr3_aa: ASSSDLGNSPLH; v_call: TRBV5-6; cdr3_length: 12
cdr3_aa: ASSQDRQALNYGYT; v_call: TRBV3-1/TRBV3-2; cdr3_length: 14
cdr3_aa: ASSFDSGELF; v_call: TRBV7-9; cdr3_length: 10
cdr3_aa: ASSDRQITDTQY; v_call: TRBV9; cdr3_length: 12
cdr3_aa: ASSPPNSPLH; v_call: TRBV7-9; cdr3_length: 10
cdr3_aa: ASSLGAEAF; v_call: TRBV12-3/TRBV12-4; cdr3_length: 9
cdr3_aa: AWTGGSETQY; v_call: TRBV30; cdr3_length: 10
cdr3_aa: ASSRGGGDAEAF; v_call: TRBV11-3; cdr3_length: 12
cdr3_aa: ASSDPGTGVGHYNSPLH; v_call: TRBV5-5; cdr3_length: 17
cdr3_aa: ASSEDGLDEQY; v_call: TRBV2; cdr3_length: 11
cdr3_aa: ASSQGTQATEAF; v_call: TRBV3-1/TRBV3-2; cdr3_length: 12
cdr3_aa: ASSLAGGSGQPQH; v_call: TRBV7-2; cdr3_length: 13
cdr3_aa: ASSTMTGANYGYT; v_call: TRBV9; cdr3_length: 13
cdr3_aa: ASSDRDRSYEQY; v_call: TRBV9; cdr3_length: 12
cdr3_aa: ASSGHLGQVGGYT; v_call: TRBV25-1; cdr3_length: 13
cdr3_aa: ASHPGGTGTDTNYGYT; v_call: TRBV2; cdr3_length: 16
cdr3_aa: RSSSGTGELF; v_call: TRBV29-1; cdr3_length: 10
cdr3_aa: ATISGATRTGELF; v_call: TRBV6-5; cdr3_length: 13
cdr3_aa: ASSFRGDGYTEAF; v_call: TRBV5-6; cdr3_length: 13
cdr3_aa: ASSQDRTIQAPFYGYT; v_call: TRBV4-1; cdr3_length: 16
cdr3_aa: ASSRTTGQIYGYT; v_call: TRBV4-1; cdr3_length: 13
cdr3_aa: ASSLRDIRNNEQF; v_call: TRBV11-2; cdr3_length: 13
cdr3_aa: ASSFLPRYNEQF; v_call: TRBV27; cdr3_length: 12
cdr3_aa: ASREQGGYLAKNIQY; v_call: TRBV2; cdr3_length: 15
cdr3_aa: ASSYEPGKKGGYT; v_call: TRBV6-5; cdr3_length: 13
cdr3_aa: ASSLQGAPNYGYT; v_call: TRBV9; cdr3_length: 13
cdr3_aa: ASSPRKGMNTEAF; v_call: TRBV6-5; cdr3_length: 13
cdr3_aa: ASSIEGQVFQPQH; v_call: TRBV19; cdr3_length: 13
cdr3_aa: ASRGSGNSPLH; v_call: TRBV30; cdr3_length: 11
cdr3_aa: ASSRSGLSF; v_call: TRBV19; cdr3_length: 9
cdr3_aa: ASSPGTPGGYGYT; v_call: TRBV27; cdr3_length: 13
cdr3_aa: ASSHSHEQY; v_call: TRBV3-1/TRBV3-2; cdr3_length: 9
cdr3_aa: ASSRGVEGASGETQY; v_call: TRBV4-3; cdr3_length: 15
cdr3_aa: ASSVGAAAQETQY; v_call: TRBV9; cdr3_length: 13
cdr3_aa: ASSYSWTVVSGNTIY; v_call: TRBV6-2/TRBV6-3; cdr3_length: 15
cdr3_aa: ASSFGSGRGGYT; v_call: TRBV5-1; cdr3_length: 12
cdr3_aa: ASVSGQTNYGYT; v_call: TRBV19; cdr3_length: 12
cdr3_aa: ATSRDRSNTGELF; v_call: TRBV15; cdr3_length: 13
cdr3_aa: ASSPLAGPYEQY; v_call: TRBV27; cdr3_length: 12
cdr3_aa: ASAQWDYGYT; v_call: TRBV12-3/TRBV12-4; cdr3_length: 10
cdr3_aa: ASSTQTGWNTIY; v_call: TRBV9; cdr3_length: 12
cdr3_aa: ASSVGGSGNQPQH; v_call: TRBV9; cdr3_length: 13
cdr3_aa: AWSVGGGTEAF; v_call: TRBV30; cdr3_length: 11
cdr3_aa: ASSLGSKANYGYT; v_call: TRBV13; cdr3_length: 13
cdr3_aa: ASSQPLYRGYSNQPQH; v_call: TRBV23-1; cdr3_length: 16
cdr3_aa: ASTSQGGQYGYT; v_call: TRBV6-5; cdr3_length: 12
cdr3_aa: AISESGSTIHPYEQY; v_call: TRBV10-3; cdr3_length: 15
cdr3_aa: ASSSYRGKAF; v_call: TRBV11-2; cdr3_length: 10